These T cell receptor beta chains were read from a single sample in a study of T-cell reconstitution after alpha-beta-depleted transplantation in children. MiXCR, applied by TCRdb to the PCR reads, yields one record per CDR3 protein. Here the sample spans hundreds of thousands of distinct CDR3 sequences, under 9.5% being singletons. The sequencing here drew on PBMCs from the stem cell graft donor, taken from the stem cell graft. All receptors come from a human donor who donated a stem cell graft to a child with acute lymphoblastic leukemia. Both conserved end residues are part of each CDR3. The D gene is left open where the match is weak. Expanded clones are given a class, and other clones once, few, many or no size at all.

j_call,v_call,d_call,clone_size,cdr3_aa,cdr3_nt
TRBJ2-1,TRBV5-1,.,many,CASSSLLRSSYNEQFF,TGCGCCAGCAGCTCCTTACTTCGGAGCTCCTACAATGAGCAGTTCTTC
TRBJ2-4,TRBV3-1,.,many,CASSLSSGAPSKNIQYF,TGTGCCAGCAGCCTTTCCTCAGGGGCACCCTCAAAAAACATTCAGTACTTC
TRBJ1-5,TRBV5-1,.,many,CASSLDSTPNQPQHF,TGCGCCAGCAGCCTGGACAGCACCCCCAATCAGCCCCAGCATTTT
TRBJ1-4,TRBV28,.,few,CASSLGGARAEKLFF,TGTGCCAGCAGTTTAGGGGGGGCGCGGGCTGAAAAACTGTTTTTT
TRBJ1-1,TRBV11-2,.,few,CASSLEISRAFF,TGTGCCAGCAGCTTAGAAATTTCGCGAGCTTTCTTT
TRBJ2-1,TRBV2,TRBD2,.,CASTISGGAYNEQFF,TGTGCCAGCACCATTAGCGGGGGTGCCTACAATGAGCAGTTCTTC
TRBJ1-5,TRBV28,.,many,CASKRGGAEKPQHF,TGTGCCAGCAAGAGAGGGGGAGCAGAAAAGCCCCAGCATTTT
TRBJ2-2,TRBV15,.,few,CATSREGGRTGELFF,TGTGCCACCAGCAGAGAGGGGGGGCGCACCGGGGAGCTGTTTTTT
TRBJ2-1,TRBV29-1,.,many,CSVSGSDRTLHNEQFF,TGCAGCGTATCAGGTAGCGACAGGACCCTACACAATGAGCAGTTCTTC
TRBJ2-7,TRBV19,.,few,CASTAGSGETYEQYF,TGTGCCAGTACAGCGGGATCAGGGGAGACCTACGAGCAGTACTTC
TRBJ2-1,TRBV5-5,TRBD2,.,CASRGGLAGLDEQFF,TGTGCCAGCAGGGGGGGACTAGCAGGTTTGGATGAGCAGTTCTTC
TRBJ1-2,TRBV6-6,TRBD1,many,CASSPPGQDLYGYTF,TGTGCCAGCAGTCCACCGGGACAGGATCTCTATGGCTACACCTTC
TRBJ1-2,TRBV3-1,.,.,CASSQDTGPSGYTF,TGTGCCAGCAGCCAAGATACCGGGCCCAGTGGCTACACCTTC
TRBJ2-5,TRBV3-1,.,many,CASSPGHTQETQYF,TGTGCCAGCAGCCCGGGACACACCCAAGAGACCCAGTACTTC
TRBJ2-5,TRBV5-1,.,.,CASVLLEGAETQYF,TGCGCCAGCGTCTTATTGGAGGGGGCAGAGACCCAGTACTTC
TRBJ1-1,TRBV12-3/TRBV12-4,.,.,CASSPARNHEAFF,TGTGCCAGCAGCCCCGCAAGAAACCATGAAGCTTTCTTT
TRBJ1-1,TRBV19,.,.,CASSTKGEAFF,TGTGCCAGTAGTACCAAAGGTGAAGCTTTCTTT
TRBJ1-1,TRBV12-3/TRBV12-4,.,many,CASSFRGVGTEAFF,TGTGCCAGCAGTTTTAGGGGGGTCGGCACTGAAGCTTTCTTT
TRBJ2-7,TRBV9,.,many,CASSPSLVGAEQYF,TGTGCCAGCAGCCCAAGCCTGGTGGGCGCCGAGCAGTACTTC
TRBJ1-1,TRBV29-1,.,many,CSVAGALMNTEAFF,TGCAGCGTTGCTGGAGCTTTAATGAACACTGAAGCTTTCTTT
TRBJ2-7,TRBV27,.,.,CASWTDFYEQYF,TGTGCCAGCTGGACAGATTTCTACGAGCAGTACTTC
TRBJ2-3,TRBV12-3/TRBV12-4,.,few,CASSNRPAIGDTQYF,TGTGCCAGCAGCAACAGGCCCGCAATTGGGGATACGCAGTATTTT
TRBJ2-3,TRBV29-1,TRBD2,many,CSGFREGDTQYF,TGCAGCGGTTTCAGGGAGGGAGATACGCAGTATTTT
TRBJ2-1,TRBV7-9,.,.,CASSLNGGYNEQFF,TGTGCCAGCAGCTTAAACGGGGGATACAATGAGCAGTTCTTC
TRBJ1-3,TRBV6-6,.,many,CASSQASGNTIYF,TGTGCCAGCAGTCAGGCCTCTGGAAACACCATATATTTT
TRBJ2-1,TRBV19,.,few,CASSIPSSYNEQFF,TGTGCCAGTAGTATACCCTCCTCCTACAATGAGCAGTTCTTC
TRBJ2-5,TRBV30,.,many,CACSTGTSETQYF,TGTGCCTGTTCCACCGGGACTTCAGAGACCCAGTACTTC
TRBJ2-7,TRBV20-1,.,few,CSAYHGRSYEQYF,TGCAGTGCATATCATGGCAGGTCCTACGAGCAGTACTTC
TRBJ2-7,TRBV27,TRBD1,few,CASSLSTGLYEQYF,TGTGCCAGCAGTTTATCGACAGGGCTATACGAGCAGTACTTC
TRBJ2-3,TRBV12-3/TRBV12-4,TRBD2,.,CASSPLAGSIDTQYF,TGTGCCAGCAGTCCACTAGCGGGGAGTATAGATACGCAGTATTTT
TRBJ1-2,TRBV19,.,.,CASTGQPNLGYGYTF,TGTGCCAGTACCGGCCAGCCGAACTTGGGCTATGGCTACACCTTC
TRBJ2-7,TRBV12-3/TRBV12-4,.,many,CASSLMFFPGRQYEQYF,TGTGCCAGCAGTTTAATGTTCTTTCCGGGGAGGCAGTACGAGCAGTACTTC
TRBJ1-1,TRBV20-1,.,few,CSVLGLRTEAFF,TGCAGTGTGCTGGGTCTACGCACTGAAGCTTTCTTT
TRBJ1-5,TRBV20-1,TRBD1,many,CSARATGTGRFAGQPQHF,TGCAGTGCTAGAGCCACCGGGACAGGAAGATTTGCGGGTCAGCCCCAGCATTTT
TRBJ1-2,TRBV25-1,.,many,CASRGTGSSGYTF,TGTGCCAGCAGAGGCACAGGGTCCAGTGGCTACACCTTC